These T cell receptor beta chains were read from a single sample in a study of long-term antiretroviral therapy in people with HIV. The method was immunoSEQ multiplex PCR; TCRdb's version includes in-frame clones alone and lacks a portion of them. The sample consists of over 15,000 clones, 75% to 85% of them appearing once. The sequencing here drew on unsorted PBMCs, taken 0.2 years after starting antiretroviral therapy. These receptors were obtained from a woman between 40 and 50 years old with HIV. CDR3s include the opening cysteine and the closing phenylalanine or tryptophan. D genes are given only for firm matches.

v_call | d_call | cdr3_aa
TRBV9 | . | CASSWGQGNQPQHF
TRBV11-2 | . | CASSSLARANSPLHF
TRBV7-9 | . | CASSYWEGLNTEAFF
TRBV19 | TRBD1 | CASSWQGATGYTF
TRBV13 | . | CASSLMGYTEAFF
TRBV6-5 | . | CASSYPYSRGQPQHF
TRBV11-2 | . | CASSLGSPHTGELFF
TRBV5-1 | TRBD2 | CASSLTSGRRNEQFF
TRBV19 | . | CASKIYTEAFF
TRBV19 | . | CASSLYSEAGEQFF
TRBV30 | . | CAWSMVQTGYTF